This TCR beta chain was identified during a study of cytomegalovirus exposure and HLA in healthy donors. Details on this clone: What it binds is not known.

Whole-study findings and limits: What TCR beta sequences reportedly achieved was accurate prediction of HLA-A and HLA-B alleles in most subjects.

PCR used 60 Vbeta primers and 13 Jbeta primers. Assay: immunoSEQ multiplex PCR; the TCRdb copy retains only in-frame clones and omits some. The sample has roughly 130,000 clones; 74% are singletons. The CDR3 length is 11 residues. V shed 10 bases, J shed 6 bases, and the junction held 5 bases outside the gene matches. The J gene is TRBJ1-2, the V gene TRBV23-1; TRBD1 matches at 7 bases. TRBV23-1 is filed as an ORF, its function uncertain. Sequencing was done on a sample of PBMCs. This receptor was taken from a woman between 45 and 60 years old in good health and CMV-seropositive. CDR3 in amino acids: CAIQGIHGYTF. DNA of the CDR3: TGCGCCATACAGGGGATACATGGCTACACCTTC.